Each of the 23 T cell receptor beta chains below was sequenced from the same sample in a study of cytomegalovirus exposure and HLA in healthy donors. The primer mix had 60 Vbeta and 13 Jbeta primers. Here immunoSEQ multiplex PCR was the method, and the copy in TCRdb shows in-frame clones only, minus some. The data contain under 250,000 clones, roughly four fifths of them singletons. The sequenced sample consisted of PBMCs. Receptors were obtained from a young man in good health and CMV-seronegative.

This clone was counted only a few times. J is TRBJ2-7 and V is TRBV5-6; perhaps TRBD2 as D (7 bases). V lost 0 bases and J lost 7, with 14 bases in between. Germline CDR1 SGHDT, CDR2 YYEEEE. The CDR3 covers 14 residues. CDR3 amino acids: CASSLEGGGGEQYF. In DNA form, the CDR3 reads TGTGCCAGCAGCTTGGAGGGGGGAGGGGGTGAGCAGTACTTC.

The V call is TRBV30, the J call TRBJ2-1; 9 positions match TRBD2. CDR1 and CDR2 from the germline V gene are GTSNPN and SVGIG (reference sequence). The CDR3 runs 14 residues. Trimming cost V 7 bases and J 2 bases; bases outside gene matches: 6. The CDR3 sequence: CASQTSGAYNEQFF. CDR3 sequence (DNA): TGTGCCTCTCAGACTAGCGGAGCCTACAATGAGCAGTTCTTC.

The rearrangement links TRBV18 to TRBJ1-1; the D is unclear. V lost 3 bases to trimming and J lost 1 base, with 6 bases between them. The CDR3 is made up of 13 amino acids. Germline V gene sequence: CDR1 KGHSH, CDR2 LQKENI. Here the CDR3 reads CASSPISNTEAFF. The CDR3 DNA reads TGTGCCAGCTCACCTATTTCGAACACTGAAGCTTTCTTT.

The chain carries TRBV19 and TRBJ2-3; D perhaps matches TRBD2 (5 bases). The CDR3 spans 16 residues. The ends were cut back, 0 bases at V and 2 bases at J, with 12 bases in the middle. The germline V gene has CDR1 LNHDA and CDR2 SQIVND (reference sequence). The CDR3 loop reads CASSIDQERPTDTQYF. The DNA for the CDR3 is TGTGCCAGTAGTATAGATCAAGAGCGGCCCACAGATACGCAGTATTTT.

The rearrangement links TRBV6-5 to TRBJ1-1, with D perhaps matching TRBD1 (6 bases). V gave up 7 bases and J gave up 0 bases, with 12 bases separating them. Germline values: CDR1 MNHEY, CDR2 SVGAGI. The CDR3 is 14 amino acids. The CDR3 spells CASTKGGVNTEAFF. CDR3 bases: TGTGCCAGCACGAAAGGGGGGGTGAACACTGAAGCTTTCTTT.

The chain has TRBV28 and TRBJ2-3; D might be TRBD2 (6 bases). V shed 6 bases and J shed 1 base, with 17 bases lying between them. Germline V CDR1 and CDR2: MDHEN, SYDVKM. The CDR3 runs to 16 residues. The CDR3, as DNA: TGTGCCAGCAGCGGGAGTGTGGGGAAGGGCACAGATACGCAGTATTTT. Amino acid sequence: CASSGSVGKGTDTQYF.

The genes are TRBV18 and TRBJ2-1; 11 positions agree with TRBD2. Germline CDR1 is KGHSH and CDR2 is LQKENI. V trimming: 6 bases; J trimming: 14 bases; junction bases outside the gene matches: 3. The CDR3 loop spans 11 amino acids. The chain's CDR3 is CASSPGLAEFF. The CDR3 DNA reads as TGTGCCAGCTCCCCGGGACTAGCGGAGTTCTTC.

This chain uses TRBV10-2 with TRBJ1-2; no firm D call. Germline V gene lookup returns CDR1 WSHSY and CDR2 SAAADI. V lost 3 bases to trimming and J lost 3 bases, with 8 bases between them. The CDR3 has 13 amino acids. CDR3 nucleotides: TGCGCCAGCAGTGATAAACCAGACTATGGCTACACCTTC. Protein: CASSDKPDYGYTF.

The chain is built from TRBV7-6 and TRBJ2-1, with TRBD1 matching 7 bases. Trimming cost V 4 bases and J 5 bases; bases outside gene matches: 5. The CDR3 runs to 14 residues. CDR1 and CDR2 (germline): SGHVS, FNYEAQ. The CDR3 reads CASSSGTANNEQFF. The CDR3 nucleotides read TGTGCCAGCAGCTCCGGGACAGCCAACAATGAGCAGTTCTTC.

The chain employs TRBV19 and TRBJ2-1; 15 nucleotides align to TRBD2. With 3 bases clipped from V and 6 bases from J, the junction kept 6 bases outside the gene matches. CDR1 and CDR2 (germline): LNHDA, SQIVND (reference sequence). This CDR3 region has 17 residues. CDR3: CASSIARTSGRGNEQFF. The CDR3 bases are TGTGCCAGTAGTATCGCTAGGACTAGCGGGAGGGGCAATGAGCAGTTCTTC.

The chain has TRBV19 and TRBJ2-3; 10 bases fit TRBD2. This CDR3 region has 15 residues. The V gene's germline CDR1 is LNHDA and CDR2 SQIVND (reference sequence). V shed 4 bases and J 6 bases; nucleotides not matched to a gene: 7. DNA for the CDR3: TGTGCCAGTAGTACCGGAGCGGGAGGGACGGATACGCAGTATTTT. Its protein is CASSTGAGGTDTQYF. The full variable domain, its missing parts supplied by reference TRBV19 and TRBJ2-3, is DGGITQSPKYLFRKEGQNVTLSCEQNLNHDAMYWYRQDPGQGLRLIYYSQIVNDFQKGDIAEGYSVSREKKESFPLTVTSAQKNPTAFYLCASSTGAGGTDTQYFGPGTRLTVL.

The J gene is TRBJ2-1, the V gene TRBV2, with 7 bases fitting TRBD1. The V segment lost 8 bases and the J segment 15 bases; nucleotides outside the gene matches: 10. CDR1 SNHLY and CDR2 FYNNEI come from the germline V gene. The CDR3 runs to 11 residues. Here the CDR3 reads CASVDRASTFF. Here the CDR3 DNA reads TGTGCCAGCGTAGACAGGGCTTCTACGTTCTTC.

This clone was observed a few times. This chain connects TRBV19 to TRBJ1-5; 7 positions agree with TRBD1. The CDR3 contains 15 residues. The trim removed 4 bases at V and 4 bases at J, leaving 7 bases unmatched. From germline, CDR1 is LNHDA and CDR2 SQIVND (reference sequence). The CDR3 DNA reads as TGTGCCAGTAGTAGAGAGACAGGGACAAATCAGCCCCAGCATTTT. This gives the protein CASSRETGTNQPQHF. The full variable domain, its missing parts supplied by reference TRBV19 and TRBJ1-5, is DGGITQSPKYLFRKEGQNVTLSCEQNLNHDAMYWYRQDPGQGLRLIYYSQIVNDFQKGDIAEGYSVSREKKESFPLTVTSAQKNPTAFYLCASSRETGTNQPQHFGDGTRLSIL.

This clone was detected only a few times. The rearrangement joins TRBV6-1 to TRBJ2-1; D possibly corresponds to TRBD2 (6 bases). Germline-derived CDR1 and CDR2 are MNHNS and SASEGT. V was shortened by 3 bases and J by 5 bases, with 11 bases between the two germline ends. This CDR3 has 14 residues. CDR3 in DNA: TGTGCCAGCAGTGACCGGGACTGGGACAATGAGCAGTTCTTC. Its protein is CASSDRDWDNEQFF.

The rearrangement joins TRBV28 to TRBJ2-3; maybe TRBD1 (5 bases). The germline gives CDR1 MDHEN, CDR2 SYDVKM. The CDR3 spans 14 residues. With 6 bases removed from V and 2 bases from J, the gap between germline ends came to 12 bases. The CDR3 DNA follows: TGTGCCAGCAGCCGACAGCAAACCACAGATACGCAGTATTTT. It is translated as CASSRQQTTDTQYF.

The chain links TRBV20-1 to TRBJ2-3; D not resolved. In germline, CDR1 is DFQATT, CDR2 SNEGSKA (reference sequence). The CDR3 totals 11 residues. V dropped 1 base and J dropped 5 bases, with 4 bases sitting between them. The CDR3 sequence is CSARARDTQYF. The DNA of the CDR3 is TGCAGTGCTAGAGCGAGAGATACGCAGTATTTT.

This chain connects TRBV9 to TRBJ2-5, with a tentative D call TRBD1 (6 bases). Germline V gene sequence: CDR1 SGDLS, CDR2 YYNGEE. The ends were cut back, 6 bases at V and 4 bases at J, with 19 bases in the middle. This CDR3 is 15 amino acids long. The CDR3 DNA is TGTGCCAGCAACATAGATGGCAGGGGAATAGAGACCCAGTACTTC. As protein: CASNIDGRGIETQYF.

This chain's CDR3 is CASSQSAGATEAFF. The CDR3 coding sequence is TGTGCCAGCAGCCAATCCGCGGGGGCCACTGAAGCTTTCTTT. The genes are TRBV16 and TRBJ1-1; possible D gene TRBD1, 6 bases. Germline loops: CDR1 KGHSY, CDR2 FQNENV. V was cut by 0 bases and J by 4 bases, with 9 bases left in between. CDR3 length: 14 amino acids.

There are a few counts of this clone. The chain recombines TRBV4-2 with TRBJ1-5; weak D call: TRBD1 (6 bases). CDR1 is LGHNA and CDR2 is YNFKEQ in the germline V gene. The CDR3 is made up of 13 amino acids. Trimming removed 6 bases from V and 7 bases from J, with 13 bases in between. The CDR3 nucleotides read TGTGCCAGCAGTAAAGGGGGGGAGCAGCCCCAGCATTTT. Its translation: CASSKGGEQPQHF.

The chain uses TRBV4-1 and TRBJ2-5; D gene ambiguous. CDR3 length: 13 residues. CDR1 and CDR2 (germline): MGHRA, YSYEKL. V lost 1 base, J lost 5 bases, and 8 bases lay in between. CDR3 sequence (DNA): TGCGCCAGCAGCCAAGGACTTCTGGAGACCCAGTACTTC. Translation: CASSQGLLETQYF.

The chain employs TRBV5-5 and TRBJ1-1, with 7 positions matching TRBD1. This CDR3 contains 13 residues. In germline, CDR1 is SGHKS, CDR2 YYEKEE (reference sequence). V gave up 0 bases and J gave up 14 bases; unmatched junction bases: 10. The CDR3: CASSLALDRAAFF. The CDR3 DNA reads TGTGCCAGCAGCTTGGCCCTAGACAGGGCAGCCTTCTTT. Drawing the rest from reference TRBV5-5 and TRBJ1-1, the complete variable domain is DAGVTQSPTHLIKTRGQQVTLRCSPISGHKSVSWYQQVLGQGPQFIFQYYEKEERGRGNFPDRFSARQFPNYSSELNVNALLLGDSALYLCASSLALDRAAFFGQGTRLTVV.

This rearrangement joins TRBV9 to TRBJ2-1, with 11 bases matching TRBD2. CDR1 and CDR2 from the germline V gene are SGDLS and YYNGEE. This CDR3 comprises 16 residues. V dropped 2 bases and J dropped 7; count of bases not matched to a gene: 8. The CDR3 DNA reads TGTGCCAGCAGCGTGGAAGGACTAGCGGGCTGGAATGAGCAGTTCTTC. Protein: CASSVEGLAGWNEQFF.

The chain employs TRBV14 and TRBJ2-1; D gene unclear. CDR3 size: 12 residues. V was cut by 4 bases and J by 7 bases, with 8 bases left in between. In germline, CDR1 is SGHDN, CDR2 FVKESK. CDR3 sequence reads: CASSPTWNEQFF. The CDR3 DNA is TGTGCCAGCAGCCCTACTTGGAATGAGCAGTTCTTC.